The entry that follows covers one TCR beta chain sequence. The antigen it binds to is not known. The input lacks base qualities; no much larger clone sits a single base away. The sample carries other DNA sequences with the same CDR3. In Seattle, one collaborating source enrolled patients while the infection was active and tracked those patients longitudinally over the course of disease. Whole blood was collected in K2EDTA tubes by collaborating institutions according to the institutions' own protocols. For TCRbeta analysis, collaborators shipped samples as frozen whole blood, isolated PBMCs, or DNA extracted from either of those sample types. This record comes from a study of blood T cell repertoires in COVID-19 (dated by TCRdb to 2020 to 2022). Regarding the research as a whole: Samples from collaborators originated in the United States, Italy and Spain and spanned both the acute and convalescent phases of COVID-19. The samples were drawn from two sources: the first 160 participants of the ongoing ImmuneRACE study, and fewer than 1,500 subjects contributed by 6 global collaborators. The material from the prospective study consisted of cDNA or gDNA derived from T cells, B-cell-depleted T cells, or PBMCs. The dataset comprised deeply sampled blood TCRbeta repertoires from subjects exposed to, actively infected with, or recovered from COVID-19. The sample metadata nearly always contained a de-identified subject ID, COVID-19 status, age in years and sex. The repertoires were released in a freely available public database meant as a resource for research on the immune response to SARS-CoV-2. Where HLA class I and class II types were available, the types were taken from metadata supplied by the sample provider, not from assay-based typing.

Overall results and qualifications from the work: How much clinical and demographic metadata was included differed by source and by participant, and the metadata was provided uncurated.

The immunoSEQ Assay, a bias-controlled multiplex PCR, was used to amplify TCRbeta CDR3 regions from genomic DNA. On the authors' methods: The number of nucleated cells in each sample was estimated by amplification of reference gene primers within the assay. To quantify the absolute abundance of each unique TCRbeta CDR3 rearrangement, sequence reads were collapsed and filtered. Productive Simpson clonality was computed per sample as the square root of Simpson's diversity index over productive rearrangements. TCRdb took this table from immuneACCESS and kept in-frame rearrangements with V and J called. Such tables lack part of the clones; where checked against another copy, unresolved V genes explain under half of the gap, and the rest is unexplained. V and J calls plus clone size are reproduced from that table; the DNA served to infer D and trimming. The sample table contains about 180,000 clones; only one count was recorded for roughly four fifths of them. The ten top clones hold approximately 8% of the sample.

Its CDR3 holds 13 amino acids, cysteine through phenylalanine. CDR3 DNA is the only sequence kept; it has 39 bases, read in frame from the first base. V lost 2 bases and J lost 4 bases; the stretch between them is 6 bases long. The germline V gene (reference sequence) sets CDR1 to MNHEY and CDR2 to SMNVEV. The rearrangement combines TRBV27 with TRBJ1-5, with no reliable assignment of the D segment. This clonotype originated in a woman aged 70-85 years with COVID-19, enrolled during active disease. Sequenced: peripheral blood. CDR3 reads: CASSLEYNQPQHF. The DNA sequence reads TGTGCCAGCAGTTTAGAGTATAATCAGCCCCAGCATTTT.